The clone carrying this TCR beta chain occurred many times. The data derive from a study of response to subunit inactivated influenza vaccine. Germline CDR1 reads SGHRS; CDR2 reads YFSETQ. The CDR3 sequence is 14 residues long. V lost 0 bases to trimming and J lost 3 bases; unmatched junction nucleotides: 2. Using its own MiXCR run on the RT-PCR reads, TCRdb lists one record per CDR3 protein. Of a few hundred thousand distinct CDR3 sequences in the sample, less than 15% were seen once. J is TRBJ2-5 and V is TRBV5-1; TRBD1 agrees at 7 bases. Here the sequenced sample was PBMCs from blood, taken about 12 days after vaccination. This sequence was found in a man aged 50-60 years who received an inactivated influenza vaccine. As DNA, the CDR3 is TGCGCCAGCAGCTTGGCTACAGGGGAAGAGACCCAGTACTTC. As protein: CASSLATGEETQYF. The full variable domain, rest sourced from reference TRBV5-1 and TRBJ2-5, is KAGVTQTPRYLIKTRGQQVTLSCSPISGHRSVSWYQQTPGQGLQFLFEYFSETQRNKGNFPGRFSGRQFSNSRSEMNVSTLELGDSALYLCASSLATGEETQYFGPGTRLLVL.